The clone carrying this TCR beta chain was seen a handful of times. Its antigen is still unknown. This sample was included in a study of cytomegalovirus exposure and HLA in healthy donors. Both 60 Vbeta primers and 13 Jbeta primers went into the PCR. TCRdb's table, derived via immunoSEQ multiplex PCR, lists solely in-frame clones and lacks some. The data contain roughly 120,000 clones, around 79% of them singletons. Trimming pared 5 bases from V and 0 bases from J, leaving 20 bases between. Germline V gene lookup returns CDR1 SEHNR and CDR2 FQNEAQ (reference sequence). The CDR3 is 18 amino acids. Whole-study results and caveats: 87-base-pair reads could not separate some V segments, including TRBV6-2 and TRBV6-3.

The sequenced material came from PBMCs. The receptor was derived from a woman aged 40 to 50 in good health and CMV-seronegative. V usage is TRBV7-9 and J usage is TRBJ2-1; tentative D call: TRBD2 (6 bases). This CDR3 reads CASSPPQTTRASYNEQFF. The CDR3 region has the DNA TGTGCCAGCAGCCCTCCTCAAACGACTAGGGCCTCCTACAATGAGCAGTTCTTC.